This T cell receptor beta chain is drawn from a study of blood T cell repertoires in COVID-19. This CDR3 has 12 amino acids. The V gene lost 6 bases and the J gene lost 7 bases, with 12 bases spanning the gap. The germline gives CDR1 MNHEY, CDR2 SVGAGI. Here immunoSEQ multiplex PCR was the method, and the copy in TCRdb shows in-frame clones only, minus some. The data show 250,000 or so clones, 65% to 85% seen once. The sample taken for sequencing was PBMCs or T cells enriched from blood (not recorded which). This chain connects TRBV6-5 to TRBJ1-2; D is perhaps TRBD1 (5 bases). The TCR sequence derives from a man aged 50 to 59 who had recovered from COVID-19. The CDR3 coding sequence is TGTGCCAGCAGCCCCCGGGGGTCTGGCTACACCTTC. Amino acids: CASSPRGSGYTF.